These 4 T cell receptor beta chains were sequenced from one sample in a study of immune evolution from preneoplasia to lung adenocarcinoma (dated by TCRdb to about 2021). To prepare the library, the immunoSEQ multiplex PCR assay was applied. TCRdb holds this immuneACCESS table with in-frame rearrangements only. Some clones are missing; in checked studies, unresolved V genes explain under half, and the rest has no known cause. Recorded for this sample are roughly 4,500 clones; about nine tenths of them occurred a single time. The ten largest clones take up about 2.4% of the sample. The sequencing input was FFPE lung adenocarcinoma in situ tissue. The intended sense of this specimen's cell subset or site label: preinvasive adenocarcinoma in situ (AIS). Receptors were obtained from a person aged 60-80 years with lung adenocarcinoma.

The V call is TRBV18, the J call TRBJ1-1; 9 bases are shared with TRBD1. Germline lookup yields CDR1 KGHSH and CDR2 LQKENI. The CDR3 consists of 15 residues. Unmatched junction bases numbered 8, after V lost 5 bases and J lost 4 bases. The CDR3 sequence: CASSSQTGGGTEAFF. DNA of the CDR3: TGTGCCAGCTCATCACAGACAGGGGGGGGCACTGAAGCTTTCTTT.

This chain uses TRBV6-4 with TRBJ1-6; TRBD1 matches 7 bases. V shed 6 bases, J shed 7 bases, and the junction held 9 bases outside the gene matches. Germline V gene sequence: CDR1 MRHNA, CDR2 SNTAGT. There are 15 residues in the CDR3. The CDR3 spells CASSRQGIENSPLHF. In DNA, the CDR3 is TGTGCCAGCAGCCGACAGGGAATTGAGAATTCACCCCTCCACTTT.

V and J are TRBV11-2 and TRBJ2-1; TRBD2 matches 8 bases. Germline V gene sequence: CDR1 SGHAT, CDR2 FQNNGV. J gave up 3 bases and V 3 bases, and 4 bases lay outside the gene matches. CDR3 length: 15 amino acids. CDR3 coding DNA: TGTGCCAGCAGCTTCGGCACTAGCGGCTACAATGAGCAGTTCTTC. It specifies CASSFGTSGYNEQFF.

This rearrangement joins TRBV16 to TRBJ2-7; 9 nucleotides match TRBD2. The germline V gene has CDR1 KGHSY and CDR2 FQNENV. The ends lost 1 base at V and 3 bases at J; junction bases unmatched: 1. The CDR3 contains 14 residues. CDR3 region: CASSQLAGDYEQYF. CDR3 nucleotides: TGTGCCAGCAGCCAATTAGCGGGAGACTACGAGCAGTACTTC.